The 10 T cell receptor beta chains listed next were all sequenced from one sample in a study of T cell responses to AZD1222 COVID-19 vaccine. Using immunoSEQ multiplex PCR, the repertoire was profiled, and TCRdb retains in-frame clones only, with some absent. The repertoire has approximately 27,000 clones, 75% to 90% of them found once; the top ten carry over 1%. The sequences come from peripheral blood, collected on day 0 of AZD1222 vaccination. The receptor source for this set is an adult in good health.

The chain uses TRBV5-1 and TRBJ2-7; weak D call: TRBD1 (5 bases). The CDR3 totals 15 residues. Trimming took 4 bases from V and 2 from J, leaving 16 bases between them. CDR1 is SGHRS and CDR2 is YFSETQ in the germline V gene. The CDR3 spells CASSPETGLPYEQYF. The CDR3 nucleotides are TGCGCCAGCAGCCCGGAAACAGGTCTACCCTACGAGCAGTACTTC.

J is TRBJ2-1 and V is TRBV25-1; TRBD1 or TRBD2 may be the D gene (5 bases each). The V end was cut by 5 bases, the J end by 0 bases, with 14 bases between. CDR1 is MGHDK, CDR2 SYGVNS, per germline. The CDR3 is made up of 16 amino acids. In nucleotides, the CDR3 is TGTGCCAGCAGTACTAACACCGGGGCCTCCTACAATGAGCAGTTCTTC. Translating it yields CASSTNTGASYNEQFF.

The chain uses TRBV5-4 and TRBJ2-7; 9 nucleotides agree with TRBD1. The ends lost 4 bases at V and 6 bases at J; junction bases unmatched: 11. The CDR3 is made up of 15 amino acids. The germline gives CDR1 SGHNT, CDR2 YYREEE (reference sequence). DNA for the CDR3: TGTGCCAGCAGCCCCCCTCCGGGACAGGGCGGCGAGCAGTACTTC. It is translated as CASSPPPGQGGEQYF.

V gene TRBV28 combines with J gene TRBJ1-4; no reliable D call. Germline loops: CDR1 MDHEN, CDR2 SYDVKM. CDR3 length: 16 residues. Trimming removed 4 bases from V and 0 bases from J, with 12 bases in between. CDR3 residues: CASSSPGRSTNEKLFF. Here the CDR3 DNA reads TGTGCCAGCAGTTCCCCGGGCAGATCAACTAATGAAAAACTGTTTTTT.

J is TRBJ1-1 and V is TRBV7-9; D is unclear. V lost 2 bases to trimming and J lost 0 bases, with 10 bases between them. CDR1 and CDR2 (germline): SEHNR, FQNEAQ (reference sequence). The length of the CDR3 is 15 residues. Here the CDR3 reads CASSLLFGVNTEAFF. In nucleotides, the CDR3 is TGTGCCAGCAGCTTATTATTTGGCGTGAACACTGAAGCTTTCTTT. Using reference TRBV7-9 and TRBJ1-1 for the parts outside the CDR3, the full variable domain is DTGVSQNPRHKITKRGQNVTFRCDPISEHNRLYWYRQTLGQGPEFLTYFQNEAQLEKSRLLSDRFSAERPKGSFSTLEIQRTEQGDSAMYLCASSLLFGVNTEAFFGQGTRLTVV.

This chain joins TRBV12-3 or TRBV12-4 and TRBJ1-1; no firm D call. V was pared by 5 bases and J by 2 bases, with 9 bases between. CDR3 length equals 13 residues. This CDR3 reads CASSKNSNTEAFF. CDR3 sequence (DNA): TGTGCCAGCAGTAAAAATTCAAACACTGAAGCTTTCTTT.

This sequence joins TRBV3-1 (or the pseudogene TRBV3-2) and TRBJ2-2; a possible D gene is TRBD1 (5 bases). The CDR3 has 14 residues. V was clipped by 4 bases and J by 2 bases, with 8 bases between them. Germline V CDR1 and CDR2: LGHDT, YNNKEL (reference sequence). The CDR3 loop is CASSLQGNTGELFF. The CDR3, as DNA: TGTGCCAGCAGCCTGCAGGGAAACACCGGGGAGCTGTTTTTT.

This chain connects TRBV5-1 to TRBJ2-2; D could derive from TRBD1 or TRBD2 (5 bases each). The length of the CDR3 is 14 residues. The germline V gene encodes CDR1 SGHRS and CDR2 YFSETQ. Trimming removed 5 bases at V and 6 bases at J, with 14 bases between. This chain's CDR3 is CASSPRESPGELFF. The CDR3 DNA sequence: TGCGCCAGCAGTCCCAGGGAGTCTCCCGGGGAGCTGTTTTTT.

J is TRBJ2-2 and V is TRBV7-3, with D possibly TRBD2 on 6 matching bases. Germline assignment: CDR1 SGHTA and CDR2 FQGTGA. Trimming removed 8 bases from V and 0 bases from J, with 10 bases in between. CDR3 length equals 14 residues. CDR3 sequence reads: CASGGTSNTGELFF. CDR3 nucleotides: TGTGCCAGCGGCGGGACTTCGAACACCGGGGAGCTGTTTTTT. Together with reference TRBV7-3 and TRBJ2-2, the CDR3 gives the full variable domain: GAGVSQTPSNKVTEKGKYVELRCDPISGHTALYWYRQSLGQGPEFLIYFQGTGAADDSGLPNDRFFAVRPEGSVSTLKIQRTERGDSAVYLCASGGTSNTGELFFGEGSRLTVL.

The chain uses TRBV5-1 and TRBJ2-7; D not certain. The V gene lost 2 bases and the J gene lost 0 bases, with 12 bases spanning the gap. In germline, CDR1 is SGHRS, CDR2 YFSETQ. This CDR3 is built from 15 residues. The CDR3 spells CASSLEAVSSYEQYF. In DNA form, the CDR3 reads TGCGCCAGCAGCTTAGAAGCTGTCAGCTCCTACGAGCAGTACTTC.